Sequencing of this TCR beta chain was carried out in a study of vaccination effects on CD4 cells after COVID-19 (dated by TCRdb to between 2021 and 2024). About the full investigation: Each participant got two doses of an mRNA SARS-CoV-2 vaccine, either BNT162b2 or mRNA-1273. SARS-CoV-2 spike-specific CD4+ TCR repertoires from before and after mRNA vaccination were compared in COVID-19 convalescent patients and in infection-naive vaccine recipients. Cultures from other donors in the study were sequenced using the Oncomine TCR Beta short-read assay on an Illumina iSeq 100. The full study included ten to eleven COVID-19 convalescent patients and several SARS-CoV-2-naive healthy vaccine recipients. Broader findings and caveats from the paper: Marked clonal contraction was observed in both infection-induced and vaccine-induced clones at late post-vaccination timepoints, consistent with waning T cell responses. The study was limited by a small number of convalescent patients and lacked early post-infection timepoints. Among healthy vaccine recipients, nearly all vaccine-induced clones were SARS-CoV-2 mono-reactive, and just 1 of 255 was cross-reactive with common cold coronaviruses.

In the ViraFEST assay, PBMC were stimulated with viral peptide pools, and TCR sequencing was then used to find antigen-specific CD4+ T cell clonotypes based on their expansion. After around ten days of culture, CD4+ T cells were isolated with the EasySep CD4+ T cell isolation kit. Healthy vaccine recipients had no prior SARS-CoV-2 infection, confirmed by negative nucleocapsid antibodies before and after vaccination. Roughly 2 million PBMC per well were cultured in IMDM with about 4.8% human AB serum, 7.5 to 10 IU/ml IL-2 and gentamicin, plus 10 ug/ml peptides. On days 3 and 7, half of the culture medium was replaced with fresh IL-2-containing medium. Unless noted otherwise, every peptide stimulation condition was grown in triplicate wells. PBMC were separated from whole blood using Ficoll-Paque Plus gradient centrifugation and were then either cryopreserved at -140C or used fresh. The spike proteins of SARS-CoV-2 and of the common cold coronaviruses HCoV-NL63, HCoV-OC43 and HCoV-229E were spanned by overlapping peptide pools. The QIAamp micro DNA kit was used to extract genomic DNA from the cultured CD4+ T cells.

Receptors were amplified or captured by the immunoSEQ multiplex PCR assay. DNA from the cultured, isolated CD4+ T cells was subjected to TCR beta CDR3 sequencing. In the source study's methods: Non-productive TCR sequences were removed and reads were trimmed to the CDR3 region, keeping CDR3s of at least 7 amino acids. Antigen-specific clonotypes were identified with the MANAFEST web app by comparing expansion in peptide wells against reference cultures. Positive clones required FDR<0.05 expansion versus reference and all other wells, odds ratio above 5, and frequency above 0.1% in two replicate wells. A clonotype was called cross-reactive if it was significantly expanded both in SARS-CoV-2 spike wells and in at least one common cold coronavirus spike condition. Using the stringdist R package, CDR3 similarity was measured by Levenshtein distance, and unrooted trees were constructed with ape in R 3.6.1. Here the immuneACCESS table is served through TCRdb, limited to in-frame sequences with V and J called. Missing clones are a known gap in these copies; in checked studies unresolved V genes cover under half, and the rest lacks a known reason. V and J calls and clone size are those listed in that table; D and trimming were worked out from the DNA. The sample table lists about 24,000 clones, roughly 70% of them with a count of one. Of the sample, around 10% is held by the ten largest clones.

This clone was observed a single time. The target of this receptor is not known. No base quality values were provided; no much bigger clone lies one nucleotide off. The sequences come from CD4+ T cells from PBMCs cultured with HCoV-NL63 spike peptides, collected before COVID-19 vaccination. Explained via the paper, the cell subset or site label denotes: HCoV-NL63 spike overlapping peptide pool stimulation. The clonotype was recovered from a human donor who received a COVID-19 vaccine.

The CDR3 here reads CASSSGTGPYNEQFF. The DNA reads TGTGCCAGCAGTTCCGGGACAGGGCCCTACAATGAGCAGTTCTTC. The chain was built from TRBV28 and TRBJ2-1; TRBD1 agrees with 9 junctional bases. There are 15 amino acids in the CDR3, from cysteine to phenylalanine inclusive. Only the CDR3 DNA is retained, 45 bases long and in frame from the first base. CDR1 and CDR2 (MDHEN, SYDVKM) derive from the germline V gene. Trimming leaves V shorter by 4 bases and J shorter by 2 bases, with the junction holding 3 bases beyond the gene matches. Here the CDR3 is joined to the reference TRBV28 and TRBJ2-1 genes, and the full variable domain is: DVKVTQSSRYLVKRTGEKVFLECVQDMDHENMFWYRQDPGLGLRLIYFSYDVKMKEKGDIPEGYSVSREKKERFSLILESASTNQTSMYLCASSSGTGPYNEQFFGPGTRLTVL.